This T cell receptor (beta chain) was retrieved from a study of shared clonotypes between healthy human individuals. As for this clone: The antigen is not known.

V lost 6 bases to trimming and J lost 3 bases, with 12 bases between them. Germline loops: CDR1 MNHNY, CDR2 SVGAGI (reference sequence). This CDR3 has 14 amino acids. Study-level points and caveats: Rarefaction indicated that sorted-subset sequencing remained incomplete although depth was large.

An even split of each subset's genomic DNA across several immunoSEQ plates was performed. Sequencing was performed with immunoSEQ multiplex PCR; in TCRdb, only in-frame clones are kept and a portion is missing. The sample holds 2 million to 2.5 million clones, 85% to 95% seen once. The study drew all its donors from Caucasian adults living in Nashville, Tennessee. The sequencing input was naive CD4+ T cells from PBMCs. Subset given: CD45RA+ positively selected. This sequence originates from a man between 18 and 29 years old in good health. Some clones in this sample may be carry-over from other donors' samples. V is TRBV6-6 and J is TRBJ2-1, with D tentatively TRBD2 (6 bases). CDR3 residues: CASSPPGGYNEQFF. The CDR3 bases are TGTGCCAGCAGCCCCCCCGGGGGCTACAATGAGCAGTTCTTC.